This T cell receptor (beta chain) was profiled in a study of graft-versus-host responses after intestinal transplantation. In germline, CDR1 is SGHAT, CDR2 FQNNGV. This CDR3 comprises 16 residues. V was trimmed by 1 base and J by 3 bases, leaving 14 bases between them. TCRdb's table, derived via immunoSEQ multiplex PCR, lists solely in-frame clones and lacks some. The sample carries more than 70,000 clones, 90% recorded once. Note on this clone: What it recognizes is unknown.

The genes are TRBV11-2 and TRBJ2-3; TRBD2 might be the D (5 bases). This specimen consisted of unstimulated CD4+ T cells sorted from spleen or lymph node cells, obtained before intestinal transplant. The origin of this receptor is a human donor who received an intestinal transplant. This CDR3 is CASSLGASSVTDTQYF. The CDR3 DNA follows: TGTGCCAGCAGCTTAGGGGCTAGCTCCGTTACAGATACGCAGTATTTT.